Each of the 29 T cell receptor beta chains below was sequenced from the same sample in a study of blood T cell repertoires in COVID-19. Data came from immunoSEQ multiplex PCR; TCRdb stores just in-frame clones and leaves some out. The table lists roughly 60,000 clones, about 83% of them singletons. The material sequenced was peripheral blood. These receptors came from a woman older than 75 with acute or convalescent COVID-19.

The chain combines TRBV28 with TRBJ1-1; the match to TRBD1 covers 7 bases. The V and J ends lost 8 bases and 4 bases, in that order; junction bases with no gene match: 7. The CDR3 is made up of 13 amino acids. Germline V CDR1 and CDR2: MDHEN, SYDVKM. CDR3 residues: CASARQGTTEAFF. The CDR3 nucleotides read TGTGCCAGCGCGAGACAGGGAACCACTGAAGCTTTCTTT.

This clone has a handful of counts. The chain has TRBV11-2 and TRBJ2-1, with 9 bases lining up with TRBD2. Unmatched junction bases numbered 5, after V lost 5 bases and J lost 0 bases. The CDR3 spans 16 residues. Germline assignment: CDR1 SGHAT and CDR2 FQNNGV. The CDR3 region has the DNA TGTGCCAGCAGCAGGACTAGCGTCCACTCCTACAATGAGCAGTTCTTC. Encoded protein: CASSRTSVHSYNEQFF. Supplemented by reference TRBV11-2 and TRBJ2-1, the full variable domain reads EAGVAQSPRYKIIEKRQSVAFWCNPISGHATLYWYQQILGQGPKLLIQFQNNGVVDDSQLPKDRFSAERLKGVDSTLKIQPAKLEDSAVYLCASSRTSVHSYNEQFFGPGTRLTVL.

In its sample, this clone was seen a few times. The chain recombines TRBV6-5 with TRBJ2-2; TRBD2 is a possible D gene (6 bases). The CDR3 spans 13 residues. Germline CDR1 MNHEY, CDR2 SVGAGI. Trimming removed 6 bases from V and 6 bases from J, with 11 bases in between. Written as DNA, the CDR3 is TGTGCCAGCAGGCGGGACGGGGCCGGGGAGCTGTTTTTT. Residues: CASRRDGAGELFF.

This clone was found once. The chain links TRBV2 to TRBJ2-6; D is possibly TRBD1 (7 bases). CDR3 length equals 17 residues. V lost 4 bases, J lost 3 bases, and 16 bases lay in between. Germline V CDR1 and CDR2: SNHLY, FYNNEI. The CDR3 sequence: CASSVSQGGFGANVLTF. CDR3 nucleotide sequence: TGTGCCAGCAGTGTATCTCAGGGGGGTTTTGGGGCCAACGTCCTGACTTTC.

The J gene is TRBJ2-5, the V gene TRBV2; 9 bases line up with TRBD2. The CDR3 loop spans 15 amino acids. V shed 5 bases, J shed 5 bases, and the junction held 9 bases outside the gene matches. Germline values: CDR1 SNHLY, CDR2 FYNNEI. As DNA, the CDR3 is TGTGCCAGCAGTTATTCCAGCGGGGGGAAGGAGACCCAGTACTTC. As protein: CASSYSSGGKETQYF.

This clone was seen only a few times. The V call is TRBV6-2 or TRBV6-3, the J call TRBJ2-7, with TRBD1 as a possible D gene (6 bases). V lost 0 bases to trimming and J lost 0 bases, with 6 bases between them. Germline CDR1 MNHEY, CDR2 SVGEGT. CDR3 length equals 14 residues. CDR3: CASSYSGGSYEQYF. The CDR3 DNA sequence: TGTGCCAGCAGTTACTCAGGGGGCTCCTACGAGCAGTACTTC.

The chain couples TRBV5-4 to TRBJ1-1, with 8 nucleotides matching TRBD1. The CDR3 is 16 residues long. With 4 bases clipped from V and 7 bases from J, the junction kept 15 bases outside the gene matches. From germline, CDR1 is SGHNT and CDR2 YYREEE (reference sequence). The CDR3 reads CASSTPQGARRNEAFF. CDR3 DNA sequence: TGTGCCAGCAGCACCCCTCAGGGGGCGCGACGCAATGAAGCTTTCTTT.

The V call is TRBV4-1, the J call TRBJ2-7, with D possibly matching TRBD2 (6 bases). Germline CDR1 and CDR2: MGHRA and YSYEKL. The germline V and J ends were trimmed by 4 bases and 2 bases, with 12 bases remaining between them. The CDR3 is 14 amino acids. The CDR3 region is CASSREALPYEQYF. The CDR3 DNA reads as TGCGCCAGCAGCCGGGAGGCCCTCCCCTACGAGCAGTACTTC.

The rearrangement links TRBV5-1 to TRBJ2-7, with 8 bases identical to TRBD1. The CDR3 loop spans 13 amino acids. The J segment lost 5 bases and the V segment lost 7 bases, leaving 8 bases of the junction unmatched. CDR1 and CDR2 (germline): SGHRS, YFSETQ. CDR3: CASGAGGEHEQYF. In DNA, the CDR3 is TGCGCCAGCGGCGCAGGGGGCGAGCACGAGCAGTACTTC.

The rearrangement links TRBV2 to TRBJ1-6; 9 bases map to TRBD1. Losses at the gene ends were 6 bases for V and 10 bases for J; bases not matched to a gene: 13. The CDR3 extends over 16 amino acids. From germline, CDR1 is SNHLY and CDR2 FYNNEI. CDR3 protein: CASRATGGQGNSPLHF. The CDR3 DNA sequence: TGTGCCAGCAGAGCTACAGGGGGCCAGGGGAACTCACCCCTCCACTTT.

This clone was observed once. The J gene is TRBJ1-1, the V gene TRBV6-5; no definite D call. Germline CDR1 MNHEY, CDR2 SVGAGI. V was clipped by 7 bases and J by 0 bases, with 9 bases between them. The CDR3 is made up of 13 amino acids. CDR3 sequence (DNA): TGTGCCAGCAATCAGATTATGAACACTGAAGCTTTCTTT. Amino acids: CASNQIMNTEAFF.

In its sample, this clone was seen once. V is TRBV10-3 and J is TRBJ1-4, with 7 nucleotides matching TRBD1. The V gene end was trimmed by 3 bases and the J gene end by 5 bases; junction bases not matched to a gene: 9. Germline CDR1 and CDR2: ENHRY and SYGVKD. There are 16 residues in the CDR3. For the CDR3, the DNA is TGTGCCATCAGTGAACGATCCGGGACAGTCAATGAAAAACTGTTTTTT. Protein: CAISERSGTVNEKLFF.

The V gene is TRBV5-6, the J gene TRBJ1-4; D gene ambiguous. This CDR3 has 14 residues. Germline-derived CDR1 and CDR2 are SGHDT and YYEEEE. The V end was cut by 5 bases, the J end by 8 bases, with 16 bases between. The CDR3 sequence: CASRSAGIGEKLFF. The CDR3 nucleotides read TGTGCCAGCAGATCAGCCGGGATTGGCGAAAAACTGTTTTTT.

The chain couples TRBV9 to TRBJ1-4, with D possibly matching TRBD1 (5 bases). The CDR3 is 15 residues long. CDR1 is SGDLS and CDR2 is YYNGEE in the germline V gene. The V gene lost 0 bases and the J gene lost 6 bases, with 12 bases spanning the gap. The CDR3 reads CASSVEGRADEKLFF. CDR3 nucleotide sequence: TGTGCCAGCAGCGTAGAGGGCAGGGCGGATGAAAAACTGTTTTTT. The full variable domain, with the rest looked up from reference TRBV9 and TRBJ1-4, is DSGVTQTPKHLITATGQRVTLRCSPRSGDLSVYWYQQSLDQGLQFLIQYYNGEERAKGNILERFSAQQFPDLHSELNLSSLELGDSALYFCASSVEGRADEKLFFGSGTQLSVL.

The rearrangement joins TRBV7-2 to TRBJ1-2, with no clear D. Germline CDR1 reads SGHTA; CDR2 reads FQGNSA. The CDR3 is made up of 13 amino acids. Trimming left V 3 bases short and J 8 bases short, with 13 bases between. The CDR3 DNA reads TGTGCCAGCAGCTTCGTCAACCGGCGGGGCTACACCTTC. Its translation is CASSFVNRRGYTF.

The chain joins TRBV6-6 to TRBJ1-4; D not resolved. CDR3 length: 14 residues. Germline CDR1 reads MNHNY; CDR2 reads SVGAGI (reference sequence). V lost 2 bases to trimming and J lost 4 bases, with 8 bases between them. In nucleotides, the CDR3 is TGTGCCAGCAGTTACGATAGGAGTAATGAAAAACTGTTTTTT. As protein: CASSYDRSNEKLFF.

This chain joins TRBV5-1 and TRBJ2-5, with TRBD2 identical over 9 bases. The CDR3 sequence is 16 residues long. Germline CDR1 reads SGHRS; CDR2 reads YFSETQ. The V segment lost 8 bases and the J segment 5 bases; nucleotides outside the gene matches: 16. In DNA, the CDR3 is TGCGCCAGTCACGCGCAACCGGGACTAGCTATTGAGACCCAGTACTTC. Amino acids: CASHAQPGLAIETQYF.

This clone is a singleton in its sample. CDR3 in amino acids: CASSLSPPGTGAAEAFF. Written as DNA, the CDR3 is TGTGCCAGCAGCTTATCCCCACCCGGGACAGGGGCTGCTGAAGCTTTCTTT. This chain uses TRBV7-2 with TRBJ1-1; TRBD1 matches 10 bases. The V and J ends lost 2 bases and 6 bases, in that order; junction bases with no gene match: 12. The CDR3 runs to 17 residues. Per the germline V gene, CDR1 is SGHTA and CDR2 is FQGNSA.

The V gene is TRBV12-3 or TRBV12-4, the J gene TRBJ1-2; tentatively, D is TRBD1 (5 bases). The V end lost 2 bases, the J end lost 9 bases, and 10 bases lay between the germline ends. The CDR3 length is 12 residues. The CDR3 DNA follows: TGTGCCAGCAGTTTAAACGGACAAAGCTACACCTTC. This sequence encodes CASSLNGQSYTF.

The CDR3 nucleotides read TGTGCCAGCAGCTTGGCAGCGGGGGGGCCTAGGAATGAGCAGTTCTTC. Amino acids: CASSLAAGGPRNEQFF. The chain employs TRBV5-5 and TRBJ2-1; 10 bases are a match to TRBD2. The ends lost 0 bases at V and 7 bases at J; junction bases unmatched: 7. CDR3 length: 16 residues. Per the germline V gene, CDR1 is SGHKS and CDR2 is YYEKEE (reference sequence).

The chain carries TRBV14 and TRBJ2-5, with D unresolved. Trimming left V 3 bases short and J 5 bases short, with 16 bases between. Germline loops: CDR1 SGHDN, CDR2 FVKESK. The CDR3 has 15 amino acids. CDR3 DNA sequence: TGTGCCAGCAGCCATGTTGGCTCCACGAGGGAGACCCAGTACTTC. This sequence encodes CASSHVGSTRETQYF.

V is TRBV7-2 and J is TRBJ1-1, with 8 bases matching TRBD1. The CDR3 sequence is 13 residues long. J lost 12 bases, V lost 5 bases, and 11 bases had no gene match. The germline V gene encodes CDR1 SGHTA and CDR2 FQGNSA. The CDR3 bases are TGTGCCAGCAGCCTTGGACAGGGTAAGAAATCTTTCTTT. It yields the protein CASSLGQGKKSFF.

This rearrangement joins TRBV5-4 to TRBJ2-3; possible D gene TRBD1, 6 bases. Trimming took off 5 bases at V and 1 base at J, with 14 bases between the two ends. CDR3 length equals 15 residues. In germline, CDR1 is SGHNT, CDR2 YYREEE (reference sequence). DNA for the CDR3: TGTGCCAGCAGACACTACAGGGAGCGCACAGATACGCAGTATTTT. This encodes CASRHYRERTDTQYF.

This chain links TRBV9 with TRBJ2-1; D is undetermined. This CDR3 is built from 14 residues. Trimming stripped 0 bases from V and 5 bases from J, with 9 bases between. Germline CDR1 reads SGDLS; CDR2 reads YYNGEE. The CDR3 region is CASSVALSNNEQFF. As DNA, the CDR3 is TGTGCCAGCAGCGTAGCTTTGAGTAACAATGAGCAGTTCTTC.

The CDR3: CASSLNRNTGELFF. The DNA of the CDR3 is TGCGCCAGCAGTCTCAACAGGAACACCGGGGAGCTGTTTTTT. The chain has TRBV5-1 and TRBJ2-2; no reliable D call. V was shortened by 5 bases and J by 1 base, with 9 bases between the two germline ends. Germline V gene sequence: CDR1 SGHRS, CDR2 YFSETQ. The CDR3 extends over 14 amino acids.

J is TRBJ2-5 and V is TRBV7-2; TRBD2 matches 8 bases. With V trimmed by 2 bases and J by 1 base, 6 bases remained unmatched. Germline V gives CDR1 SGHTA, CDR2 FQGNSA. The CDR3 extends over 16 amino acids. The CDR3 loop reads CASSLNVAGSQETQYF. The CDR3 DNA follows: TGTGCCAGCAGCTTAAATGTAGCGGGGTCCCAAGAGACCCAGTACTTC.

The gene calls are TRBV14 and TRBJ1-2; a weak D match, TRBD1 (5 bases). Germline CDR1 is SGHDN and CDR2 is FVKESK. CDR3 length equals 13 residues. V lost 2 bases and J lost 8, with 12 bases in between. The CDR3 reads CASSQQGALGYTF. The CDR3 bases are TGTGCCAGCAGCCAACAGGGCGCCTTAGGCTACACCTTC.

The rearrangement joins TRBV28 to TRBJ1-1; possible D gene TRBD1, 6 bases. Germline lookup yields CDR1 MDHEN and CDR2 SYDVKM. V was clipped by 5 bases and J by 2 bases, with 12 bases between them. The CDR3 runs 14 residues. CDR3 sequence (DNA): TGTGCCAGCAGTGACTTCAGGGGCAACACTGAAGCTTTCTTT. Translated, it gives CASSDFRGNTEAFF.

The chain couples TRBV20-1 to TRBJ2-1; TRBD2 might be the D (6 bases). The CDR3 extends over 13 amino acids. Germline CDR1 and CDR2: DFQATT and SNEGSKA (reference sequence). V shed 3 bases and J shed 8 bases, with 14 bases lying between them. CDR3 in DNA: TGCAGTGCTAGTCCGGGGCGCGGGGATGAGCAGTTCTTC. Translating it yields CSASPGRGDEQFF.